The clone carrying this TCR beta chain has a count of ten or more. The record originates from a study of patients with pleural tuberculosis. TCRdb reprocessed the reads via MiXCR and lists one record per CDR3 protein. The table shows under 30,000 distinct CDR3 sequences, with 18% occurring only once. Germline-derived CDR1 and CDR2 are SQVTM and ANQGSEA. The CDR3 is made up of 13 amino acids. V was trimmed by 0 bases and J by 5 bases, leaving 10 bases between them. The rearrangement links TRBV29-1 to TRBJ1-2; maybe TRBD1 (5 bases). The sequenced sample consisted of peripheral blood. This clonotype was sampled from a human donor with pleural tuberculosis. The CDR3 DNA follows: TGCAGCGTTGAAGACTCCAGGGTATATGGCTACACCTTC. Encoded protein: CSVEDSRVYGYTF.